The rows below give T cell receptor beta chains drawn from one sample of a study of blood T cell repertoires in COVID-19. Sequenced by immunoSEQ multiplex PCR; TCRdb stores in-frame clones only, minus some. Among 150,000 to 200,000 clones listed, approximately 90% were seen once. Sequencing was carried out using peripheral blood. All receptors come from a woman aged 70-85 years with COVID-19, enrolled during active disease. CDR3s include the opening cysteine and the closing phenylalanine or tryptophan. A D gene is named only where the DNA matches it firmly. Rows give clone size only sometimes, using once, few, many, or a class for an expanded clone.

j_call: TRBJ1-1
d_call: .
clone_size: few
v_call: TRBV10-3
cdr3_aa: CAISVSGEESEAFF
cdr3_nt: TGTGCCATCAGTGTCTCGGGGGAGGAGAGTGAAGCTTTCTTT

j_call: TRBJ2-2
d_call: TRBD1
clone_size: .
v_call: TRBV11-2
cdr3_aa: CASSLGSGTGIGELFF
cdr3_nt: TGTGCCAGCAGCTTAGGATCCGGGACAGGGATCGGGGAGCTGTTTTTT

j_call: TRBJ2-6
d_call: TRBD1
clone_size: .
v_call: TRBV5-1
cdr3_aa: CASSLSGTGVSGANVLTF
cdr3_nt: TGCGCCAGCAGCCTATCCGGGACAGGGGTCTCTGGGGCCAACGTCCTGACTTTC

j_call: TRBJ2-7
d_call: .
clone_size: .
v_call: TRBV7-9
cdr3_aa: CASSLPGIIGEQYF
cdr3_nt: TGTGCCAGCAGCTTACCGGGGATAATAGGCGAGCAGTACTTC

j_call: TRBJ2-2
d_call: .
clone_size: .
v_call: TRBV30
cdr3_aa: CAWGQYTGELFF
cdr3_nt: TGTGCCTGGGGACAGTACACCGGGGAGCTGTTTTTT

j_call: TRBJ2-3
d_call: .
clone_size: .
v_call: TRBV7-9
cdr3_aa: CASSSQVGGRTDTQYF
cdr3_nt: TGTGCCAGCAGCTCGCAAGTGGGGGGGCGGACAGATACGCAGTATTTT

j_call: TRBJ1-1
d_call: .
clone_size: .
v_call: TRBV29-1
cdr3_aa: CSVGQGGTEAFF
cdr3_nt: TGCAGCGTTGGCCAGGGTGGAACTGAAGCTTTCTTT

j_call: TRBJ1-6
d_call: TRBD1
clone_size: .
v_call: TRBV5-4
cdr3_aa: CASSSRQGENNSPLHF
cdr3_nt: TGTGCCAGCAGCTCCCGACAGGGGGAAAATAATTCACCCCTCCACTTT

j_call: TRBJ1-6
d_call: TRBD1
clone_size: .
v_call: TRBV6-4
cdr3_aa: CASPTGTPDNSPLHF
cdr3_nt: TGTGCCAGCCCGACAGGGACACCGGATAATTCACCCCTCCACTTT

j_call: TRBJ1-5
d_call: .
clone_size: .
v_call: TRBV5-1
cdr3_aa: CASSLDGANQPQHF
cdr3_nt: TGCGCCAGCAGCTTAGACGGAGCAAATCAGCCCCAGCATTTT

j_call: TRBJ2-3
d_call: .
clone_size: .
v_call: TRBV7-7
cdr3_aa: CASSSSPGTDTQYF
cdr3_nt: TGTGCCAGCAGCTCCTCTCCGGGCACAGATACGCAGTATTTT

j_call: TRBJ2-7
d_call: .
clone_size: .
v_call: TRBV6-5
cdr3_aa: CASYRSYEQYF
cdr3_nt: TGTGCCAGCTACAGATCCTACGAGCAGTACTTC

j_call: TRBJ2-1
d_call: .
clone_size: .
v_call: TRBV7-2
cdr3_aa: CASSSVRGNEQFF
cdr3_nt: TGTGCCAGCAGCTCGGTTCGGGGAAATGAGCAGTTCTTC

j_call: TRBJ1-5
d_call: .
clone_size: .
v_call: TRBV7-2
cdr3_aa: CASSLFRGDQPQHF
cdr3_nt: TGTGCCAGCAGCTTATTCAGAGGCGATCAGCCCCAGCATTTT

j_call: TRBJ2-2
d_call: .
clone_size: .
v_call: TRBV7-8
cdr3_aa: CASRKVGGTGELFF
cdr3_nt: TGTGCCAGCAGAAAAGTGGGAGGTACCGGGGAGCTGTTTTTT

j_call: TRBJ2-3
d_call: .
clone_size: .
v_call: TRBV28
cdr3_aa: CASSSNLYGADTQYF
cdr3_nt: TGTGCCAGCAGTTCCAACCTCTACGGGGCAGATACGCAGTATTTT

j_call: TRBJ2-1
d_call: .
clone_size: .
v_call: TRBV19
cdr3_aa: CASSYPVGRLYNEQFF
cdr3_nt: TGTGCCAGTAGTTACCCGGTAGGCAGGCTATACAATGAGCAGTTCTTC

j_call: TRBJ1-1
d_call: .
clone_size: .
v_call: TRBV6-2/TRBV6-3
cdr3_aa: CASSLAGFEAFF
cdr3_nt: TGTGCCAGCAGTTTGGCGGGGTTTGAAGCTTTCTTT

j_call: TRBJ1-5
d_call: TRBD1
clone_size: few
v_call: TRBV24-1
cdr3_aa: CATSDSTGGIEPQHF
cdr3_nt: TGTGCCACCAGTGATTCTACAGGGGGGATTGAGCCCCAGCATTTT

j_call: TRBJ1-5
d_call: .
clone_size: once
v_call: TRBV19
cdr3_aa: CASTRQADQPQHF
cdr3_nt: TGTGCCAGTACAAGGCAGGCAGATCAGCCCCAGCATTTT

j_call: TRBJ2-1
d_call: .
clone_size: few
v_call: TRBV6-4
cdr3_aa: CASSDGDKTSNEQFF
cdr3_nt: TGTGCCAGCAGTGACGGGGACAAGACCTCAAATGAGCAGTTCTTC